The T cell receptor beta chain under discussion was sequenced for a study of PD-1 blockade in classical Hodgkin lymphoma. The study, taken as a whole, reports: Repertoire differences have undefined causes, possibly disease activity or prior therapy. Exclusion covered patients beginning nivolumab under 1 year post-ASCT.

Sequenced by immunoSEQ multiplex PCR; TCRdb stores in-frame clones only, minus some. The table records about 100,000 clones, roughly nine tenths of them present only once. With regard to this clone: The target antigen is unknown.

No patient escaped relapse after autologous stem cell transplantation, and brentuximab vedotin exposure varied. In germline, CDR1 is GTSNPN, CDR2 SVGIG (reference sequence). This CDR3 is built from 13 residues. V was cut by 3 bases and J by 0 bases, with 6 bases left in between. This material consisted of peripheral blood mononuclear cells (PBMCs), taken before the second cycle of nivolumab. This TCR came from a human donor with classical Hodgkin lymphoma. V is TRBV30 and J is TRBJ2-1; D might be TRBD2 (6 bases). The CDR3 sequence: CAWRRGSYNEQFF. The CDR3 nucleotides are TGTGCCTGGAGGCGGGGCTCCTACAATGAGCAGTTCTTC.